The 13 T cell receptor beta chains listed next were all sequenced from one sample in a study of T cells in Graves' hyperthyroidism and ophthalmopathy. RNA transcripts gave rise to amplified TCR beta CDR3 regions. Primed by the HTBI set, a first-round RT-PCR was run on the TCR CDR3. TCRdb called the multiplex PCR reads again in MiXCR, with one record for every CDR3 protein. The top ten clones hold approximately 60% of a sample with 250,000 to 300,000 distinct CDR3 sequences, 15% to 20% of them seen once. Sequencing used blood. The origin of the receptors is a woman aged 55-70 years with Graves' ophthalmopathy.

A few counts support this clonotype. The chain joins TRBV5-1 to TRBJ2-2, with D unclear. This CDR3 has 13 amino acids. Germline V gene lookup returns CDR1 SGHRS and CDR2 YFSETQ. V lost 2 bases, J lost 6 bases, and 8 bases lay in between. The CDR3 loop is CASSLEAPGELFF. CDR3 nucleotide sequence: TGCGCCAGCAGCTTAGAGGCCCCCGGGGAGCTGTTTTTT.

This clonotype was seen at least ten times. The rearrangement uses TRBV20-1 and TRBJ1-4; 8 bases fit TRBD1. CDR3 length: 14 residues. CDR1 DFQATT and CDR2 SNEGSKA come from the germline V gene (reference sequence). The V gene end was trimmed by 1 base and the J gene end by 7 bases; junction bases not matched to a gene: 5. Here the CDR3 reads CSARVTGAFEKLFF. The CDR3 bases are TGCAGTGCTAGAGTGACAGGGGCCTTTGAAAAACTGTTTTTT.

This clonotype turned up a few times. The rearrangement links TRBV27 to TRBJ2-4; 7 positions match TRBD1. Germline CDR1 is MNHEY and CDR2 is SMNVEV (reference sequence). The CDR3 is made up of 14 amino acids. The V and J ends lost 5 bases and 4 bases, in that order; junction bases with no gene match: 5. CDR3 sequence reads: CASSPRGLKNIQYF. CDR3 sequence (DNA): TGTGCCAGCAGTCCCAGGGGGTTGAAAAACATTCAGTACTTC.

This clonotype was seen many times. The CDR3 region has the DNA TGTGCCAGCAGCGTAGTAGGGGATACGCAGTATTTT. Translated: CASSVVGDTQYF. The chain links TRBV9 to TRBJ2-3; unclear D gene. Germline CDR1 SGDLS, CDR2 YYNGEE. Trimming stripped 0 bases from V and 6 bases from J, with 5 bases between. This CDR3 is 12 amino acids long.

This clonotype was found many times. The V gene is TRBV30, the J gene TRBJ2-1; D is unclear. The germline V and J ends were trimmed by 4 bases and 3 bases, with 4 bases remaining between them. This CDR3 is 11 amino acids long. Germline CDR1 GTSNPN, CDR2 SVGIG (reference sequence). CDR3 bases: TGTGCCTGGACCTACTACAATGAGCAGTTCTTC. It yields the protein CAWTYYNEQFF.

This chain joins TRBV15 and TRBJ2-7, with D perhaps TRBD2 (7 bases). There are 17 residues in the CDR3. From germline, CDR1 is LNHNV and CDR2 YYDKDF (reference sequence). V was clipped by 5 bases and J by 1 base, with 21 bases between them. The CDR3 DNA is TGTGCCACCAGCTCCACCCGGAGCGGGACACCATCCTACGAGCAGTACTTC. This encodes CATSSTRSGTPSYEQYF.

This clonotype was observed at least ten times. The rearrangement links TRBV11-3 to TRBJ2-3, with D uncertain. Trimming shortened V by 0 bases and J by 4 bases, and 5 bases separated the two germline ends. Germline values: CDR1 SGHNT, CDR2 YENEEA. The CDR3 covers 13 residues. The DNA for the CDR3 is TGTGCCAGCAGCTTAGAAGTGGCAGATACGCAGTATTTT. This codes for CASSLEVADTQYF. The full variable domain, rest sourced from reference TRBV11-3 and TRBJ2-3, is EAGVVQSPRYKIIEKKQPVAFWCNPISGHNTLYWYLQNLGQGPELLIRYENEEAVDDSQLPKDRFSAERLKGVDSTLKIQPAELGDSAVYLCASSLEVADTQYFGPGTRLTVL.

This clonotype was recorded many times. The genes are TRBV7-2 and TRBJ1-1; tentatively, D is TRBD1 (5 bases). The CDR3 is 14 residues long. From germline, CDR1 is SGHTA and CDR2 FQGNSA. V gave up 4 bases and J gave up 1 base, with 10 bases separating them. The CDR3 is CASSWGPQNTEAFF. DNA of the CDR3: TGTGCCAGCAGCTGGGGACCGCAGAACACTGAAGCTTTCTTT.

The J gene is TRBJ2-3, the V gene TRBV5-1; 7 positions agree with TRBD2. Germline V lookup: CDR1 SGHRS, CDR2 YFSETQ. The V gene end was trimmed by 0 bases and the J gene end by 4 bases; junction bases not matched to a gene: 8. This CDR3 comprises 16 residues. CDR3 nucleotides: TGCGCCAGCAGCTTGGGGCCCGCGGGGGATTCAGATACGCAGTATTTT. Its protein is CASSLGPAGDSDTQYF.

This clonotype was observed many times. The chain recombines TRBV28 with TRBJ2-7, with 12 bases aligning to TRBD2. This CDR3 is built from 16 residues. CDR1 is MDHEN and CDR2 is SYDVKM in the germline V gene. The V gene end was trimmed by 6 bases and the J gene end by 1 base; junction bases not matched to a gene: 7. CDR3: CASSPQGLAGSYEQYF. The CDR3, as DNA: TGTGCCAGCAGCCCCCAAGGACTAGCGGGGTCCTACGAGCAGTACTTC.

This sequence joins TRBV5-6 and TRBJ2-4; D gene unclear. V was shortened by 2 bases and J by 0 bases, with 9 bases between the two germline ends. Looked up from germline, CDR1 is SGHDT and CDR2 is YYEEEE. This CDR3 spans 15 amino acids. CDR3 in DNA: TGTGCCAGCAGCTTTAGAGATTTAGCCAAAAACATTCAGTACTTC. Protein product: CASSFRDLAKNIQYF.

This clonotype has more than one count but fewer than ten. The chain couples TRBV6-1 to TRBJ2-7; weak D call: TRBD2 (6 bases). The CDR3 extends over 14 amino acids. Germline CDR1 MNHNS, CDR2 SASEGT. With 8 bases removed from V and 0 bases from J, the gap between germline ends came to 14 bases. The CDR3 sequence is CASLGGTPSYEQYF. Written as DNA, the CDR3 is TGTGCCAGCCTTGGCGGGACTCCCTCCTACGAGCAGTACTTC.

This clonotype has a handful of counts. This clone may be a read error of a much larger clone one base away. Here the CDR3 DNA reads TGTGCCAGCAGTTTAAAGGCTAGCGTAGGTGAGCAGTCCTTC. This codes for CASSLKASVGEQSF. The V and J genes are TRBV12-3 or TRBV12-4 and TRBJ2-1, with D possibly matching TRBD2 (6 bases). The CDR3 is 14 residues long.